These T cell receptor beta chains were read from a single sample in a study of T cells in Graves' hyperthyroidism and ophthalmopathy. TCRdb re-derived calls from the multiplex PCR reads in MiXCR, one entry per CDR3 protein. The profile shows about 640,000 distinct CDR3 sequences, about 20% of them singletons. The sample was blood. All receptors come from a man under 40 with Graves' ophthalmopathy. Both conserved end residues are part of each CDR3. The D gene is left open where the match is weak. A row's size may be missing; if present it is once, few, many or a size class.

CDR3aa: CASSRTSGDPTYEQYF
CDR3nt: TGTGCCAGCAGTCGGACTAGCGGGGACCCTACCTACGAGCAGTACTTC
j_gene: TRBJ2-7
v_gene: TRBV6-1
d_gene: TRBD2
abundance: .

CDR3aa: CVLESWTSGMGEQYF
CDR3nt: TGTGTCCTGGAGTCATGGACTAGCGGGATGGGCGAGCAGTACTTC
j_gene: TRBJ2-7
v_gene: TRBV30
d_gene: TRBD2
abundance: .

CDR3aa: CASSYSGRDYHEQYF
CDR3nt: TGTGCCAGCAGTTACTCAGGCAGGGACTACCACGAGCAGTACTTC
j_gene: TRBJ2-7
v_gene: TRBV6-5
d_gene: TRBD2
abundance: .

CDR3aa: CATADEWSEQFF
CDR3nt: TGTGCCACCGCCGACGAGTGGAGTGAGCAGTTCTTC
j_gene: TRBJ2-1
v_gene: TRBV6-1
d_gene: .
abundance: few

CDR3aa: CATSGKATAGGTDTQYF
CDR3nt: TGTGCCACCAGCGGGAAGGCTACGGCGGGAGGCACAGATACGCAGTATTTT
j_gene: TRBJ2-3
v_gene: TRBV15
d_gene: TRBD2
abundance: few

CDR3aa: CASSENRVGDKETQYF
CDR3nt: TGCGCCAGCAGTGAGAACAGGGTTGGGGATAAAGAGACCCAGTACTTC
j_gene: TRBJ2-5
v_gene: TRBV10-2
d_gene: .
abundance: .

CDR3aa: CASSYSNRRGVVDEQYF
CDR3nt: TGTGCCAGCAGTTACTCGAATCGCAGGGGGGTTGTGGACGAGCAGTACTTC
j_gene: TRBJ2-7
v_gene: TRBV6-2/TRBV6-3
d_gene: .
abundance: .

CDR3aa: CASSYSLPQILAKNIQYF
CDR3nt: TGTGCCAGCAGTTACTCACTGCCGCAGATTCTAGCCAAAAACATTCAGTACTTC
j_gene: TRBJ2-4
v_gene: TRBV6-5
d_gene: .
abundance: few

CDR3aa: CASSPGVEAFF
CDR3nt: TGTGCCAGCAGCCCAGGTGTTGAAGCTTTCTTT
j_gene: TRBJ1-1
v_gene: TRBV7-8
d_gene: .
abundance: many

CDR3aa: CASSPRHPGETDTQYF
CDR3nt: TGTGCCAGCAGTCCCAGGCACCCAGGGGAAACAGATACGCAGTATTTT
j_gene: TRBJ2-3
v_gene: TRBV28
d_gene: .
abundance: .

CDR3aa: CASSLGLAQDTQYF
CDR3nt: TGTGCCAGCAGCTTGGGACTAGCCCAGGATACGCAGTATTTT
j_gene: TRBJ2-3
v_gene: TRBV7-8
d_gene: TRBD2
abundance: many

CDR3aa: CASSIAEGNTEAFF
CDR3nt: TGTGCCAGCAGCATCGCCGAGGGAAACACTGAAGCTTTCTTT
j_gene: TRBJ1-1
v_gene: TRBV7-2
d_gene: .
abundance: many

CDR3aa: CASSLSRGRAVGNEQFF
CDR3nt: TGTGCCAGCAGCTTATCCCGCGGGAGGGCGGTGGGCAATGAGCAGTTCTTC
j_gene: TRBJ2-1
v_gene: TRBV11-2
d_gene: TRBD2
abundance: many

CDR3aa: CASSLAVTGDQETQYF
CDR3nt: TGTGCCAGCAGCTTGGCCGTGACAGGAGATCAAGAGACCCAGTACTTC
j_gene: TRBJ2-5
v_gene: TRBV5-8
d_gene: .
abundance: few

CDR3aa: CATGTSGSGGGELFF
CDR3nt: TGTGCCACCGGGACTAGCGGGAGCGGAGGCGGGGAGCTGTTTTTT
j_gene: TRBJ2-2
v_gene: TRBV28
d_gene: TRBD2
abundance: .

CDR3aa: CASSQEPGTGEQYF
CDR3nt: TGCGCCAGCAGCCAAGAGCCAGGGACCGGCGAGCAGTACTTC
j_gene: TRBJ2-7
v_gene: TRBV4-1
d_gene: .
abundance: .

CDR3aa: CASSLDLQEQYF
CDR3nt: TGCGCCAGCAGCTTGGATCTACAAGAGCAGTACTTC
j_gene: TRBJ2-7
v_gene: TRBV5-1
d_gene: .
abundance: few

CDR3aa: CASSYSEGLAGQETQYF
CDR3nt: TGTGCCAGCAGTTACTCGGAAGGACTAGCGGGGCAAGAGACCCAGTACTTC
j_gene: TRBJ2-5
v_gene: TRBV6-2/TRBV6-3
d_gene: TRBD2
abundance: .

CDR3aa: CASSDGPGTGLEKLFF
CDR3nt: TGTGCCAGCAGTGACGGACCAGGGACCGGGCTGGAAAAACTGTTTTTT
j_gene: TRBJ1-4
v_gene: TRBV6-1
d_gene: .
abundance: many

CDR3aa: CASSFDGRAGGELFF
CDR3nt: TGTGCCAGCAGTTTTGACGGGAGGGCCGGCGGGGAGCTGTTTTTT
j_gene: TRBJ2-2
v_gene: TRBV28
d_gene: TRBD2
abundance: few

CDR3aa: CASSQDHGNEQFF
CDR3nt: TGCGCCAGCAGCCAAGATCATGGGAATGAGCAGTTCTTC
j_gene: TRBJ2-1
v_gene: TRBV4-3
d_gene: .
abundance: .

CDR3aa: CASSWRPEETQYF
CDR3nt: TGTGCCAGCAGCTGGCGGCCAGAAGAGACCCAGTACTTC
j_gene: TRBJ2-5
v_gene: TRBV5-5
d_gene: .
abundance: .

CDR3aa: CASTGTPSGGYTF
CDR3nt: TGTGCCAGCACCGGGACGCCATCCGGAGGCTACACCTTC
j_gene: TRBJ1-2
v_gene: TRBV6-1
d_gene: .
abundance: .